Listed here are 24 T cell receptor beta chains from one sample, sequenced in a study of CD8 T cells in Susac syndrome (dated by TCRdb to the late 2010s). The library relied on the immunoSEQ multiplex PCR assay. RNA was extracted using the RNeasy kit, and roughly 0.5 to 1 microgram was reverse transcribed with random hexamers. TCRdb trimmed the raw reads at Q25, called clones with MiXCR and kept productive beta chains. Each CDR3 protein gets just one entry, which takes the most common genes and DNA from the rows behind it. The sample table holds 200,000 to 250,000 distinct CDR3 sequences, of which roughly 93% were seen once. The top ten clonotypes cover 0.15% to 0.2% of the sample. The specimen was CD4+ T cells from PBMCs. The receptors shown here come from a human donor with Susac syndrome.

This clonotype showed up just a few times. The J gene is TRBJ1-5, the V gene TRBV18, with 9 bases aligning to TRBD1. CDR1 and CDR2 from the germline V gene are KGHSH and LQKENI. The length of the CDR3 is 14 residues. J was trimmed by 5 bases and V by 4 bases; bases with no gene match: 3. Written as DNA, the CDR3 is TGTGCCAGCTCACTCAGGACAGGGGATCAGCCCCAGCATTTT. Protein: CASSLRTGDQPQHF.

This chain links TRBV7-3 with TRBJ2-6; possibly TRBD1 or TRBD2 for D (5 bases each). Trimming shortened V by 3 bases and J by 2 bases, and 17 bases separated the two germline ends. CDR3 length equals 18 residues. CDR1 SGHTA and CDR2 FQGTGA come from the germline V gene. CDR3 residues: CASSLVGTVSAGANVLTF. CDR3 DNA: TGTGCCAGCAGCTTGGTAGGGACGGTTTCTGCTGGGGCCAACGTCCTGACTTTC.

This rearrangement joins TRBV5-1 to TRBJ1-6; a possible D gene is TRBD1 (6 bases). V lost 4 bases and J 6 bases, leaving 17 bases between the germline ends. CDR1 and CDR2 from the germline V gene are SGHRS and YFSETQ. There are 16 residues in the CDR3. CDR3 coding DNA: TGCGCCAGCAGCCCCGAGGGTCCAGGGGCTAATTCACCCCTCCACTTT. Translated, it gives CASSPEGPGANSPLHF.

This chain uses TRBV7-2 with TRBJ1-1; TRBD1 matches at 12 bases. Germline V lookup: CDR1 SGHTA, CDR2 FQGNSA. The CDR3 is made up of 16 amino acids. The V and J ends lost 5 bases and 7 bases, in that order; junction bases with no gene match: 11. The CDR3 DNA is TGTGCCAGCAGCGCTCCCGGGACAGGGGGCAAGAATGAAGCTTTCTTT. It yields the protein CASSAPGTGGKNEAFF.

The V call is TRBV19, the J call TRBJ2-3; D assignment may be TRBD1 or TRBD2 (5 bases each). Trimming cost V 6 bases and J 8 bases, with 12 bases left between them. The germline CDR1 and CDR2 sequences are LNHDA and SQIVND (reference sequence). The length of the CDR3 is 12 residues. CDR3 DNA: TGTGCCAGTAGCCCTGGGGCGGGTACGCAGTATTTT. Encoded protein: CASSPGAGTQYF.

The chain is built from TRBV10-2 and TRBJ2-1, with 15 positions matching TRBD2. V was pared by 4 bases and J by 8 bases, with 6 bases of the junction left unmatched. This CDR3 is built from 16 residues. Germline CDR1 and CDR2: WSHSY and SAAADI. The CDR3 loop is CASSGTSGGASHEQFF. DNA for the CDR3: TGCGCCAGCAGTGGGACTAGCGGGGGGGCCAGCCATGAGCAGTTCTTC.

J is TRBJ1-2 and V is TRBV7-2; D possibly corresponds to TRBD1 (6 bases). The CDR3 spans 16 residues. V gave up 5 bases and J gave up 4 bases, with 20 bases separating them. Germline lookup yields CDR1 SGHTA and CDR2 FQGNSA. In DNA, the CDR3 is TGTGCCAGCAGCCCAAATCGGGACACGGGCCTCTATGGCTACACCTTC. Amino acids: CASSPNRDTGLYGYTF.

This chain links TRBV6-2 or TRBV6-3 with TRBJ2-6; tentative D call: TRBD1 (5 bases). CDR3 length: 13 amino acids. Germline CDR1 reads MNHEY; CDR2 reads SVGEGT. Trimming left V 4 bases short and J 7 bases short, with 8 bases between. The CDR3 nucleotides read TGTGCCAGCAGTTCCGGACAAGCCAACGTCCTGACTTTC. It is translated as CASSSGQANVLTF.

V and J are TRBV5-1 and TRBJ2-1, with 7 positions matching TRBD2. The CDR3 covers 16 residues. Germline V gene lookup returns CDR1 SGHRS and CDR2 YFSETQ. V gave up 3 bases and J gave up 5 bases; unmatched junction bases: 11. In DNA form, the CDR3 reads TGCGCCAGCAGCTACGGCGTTTCCGGGACTAACAATGAGCAGTTCTTC. Its translation is CASSYGVSGTNNEQFF.

This chain uses TRBV5-4 with TRBJ2-1; D remains unclear. The CDR3 runs to 13 residues. Germline loops: CDR1 SGHNT, CDR2 YYREEE (reference sequence). V was shortened by 2 bases and J by 5 bases, with 8 bases between the two germline ends. The CDR3 DNA sequence: TGTGCCAGCAGCTTTGGACCCCACAATGAGCAGTTCTTC. It codes for CASSFGPHNEQFF.

The V and J genes are TRBV24-1 and TRBJ1-1, with D possibly TRBD1 on 6 matching bases. This CDR3 has 14 residues. The germline V gene has CDR1 KGHDR and CDR2 SFDVKD. Trimming removed 5 bases at V and 4 bases at J, with 13 bases between. This chain's CDR3 is CATSGGALSTEAFF. The CDR3 bases are TGTGCCACCAGTGGGGGGGCGCTGAGCACTGAAGCTTTCTTT.

The chain employs TRBV28 and TRBJ2-1; TRBD2 matches 9 bases. The J segment lost 10 bases and the V segment lost 5 bases, leaving 9 bases of the junction unmatched. Germline-derived CDR1 and CDR2 are MDHEN and SYDVKM. This CDR3 comprises 14 residues. The CDR3 coding sequence is TGTGCCAGCAGTCGGATAGCGGGGGTCGGGGAGCAGTTCTTC. As protein: CASSRIAGVGEQFF.

The gene calls are TRBV11-2 and TRBJ2-1; 8 nucleotides match TRBD1. The junction had 6 bases not matched to a gene; V was cut back by 5 bases and J by 0 bases. The CDR3 has 16 amino acids. Germline lookup yields CDR1 SGHAT and CDR2 FQNNGV. CDR3 sequence: CASSPGTGPSYNEQFF. The CDR3 nucleotides are TGTGCCAGCAGCCCCGGGACAGGCCCCTCCTACAATGAGCAGTTCTTC.

A single count supports this clonotype. The chain employs TRBV7-3 and TRBJ2-5, with 7 nucleotides matching TRBD1. The CDR3 loop spans 16 amino acids. V lost 5 bases to trimming and J lost 4 bases; unmatched junction nucleotides: 13. Germline V gene data show CDR1 as SGHTA and CDR2 as FQGTGA. This chain's CDR3 is CASSTQGGLLGETQYF. The CDR3 DNA reads TGTGCCAGCAGCACACAAGGGGGCCTCCTCGGAGAGACCCAGTACTTC.

CDR3 bases: TGTGCCAGCAGTCAGGGACAGACTTTTACCTCTGGGGCCAACGTCCTGACTTTC. It encodes CASSQGQTFTSGANVLTF. V and J are TRBV6-1 and TRBJ2-6, with TRBD1 matching 7 bases. Germline CDR1 and CDR2: MNHNS and SASEGT. This CDR3 spans 18 amino acids. V gave up 5 bases and J gave up 0 bases; unmatched junction bases: 10.

V usage is TRBV11-2 and J usage is TRBJ1-1; 7 bases fit TRBD1. Trimming took 4 bases from V and 4 from J; bases not matched to a gene: 6. This CDR3 has 14 amino acids. Per the germline V gene, CDR1 is SGHAT and CDR2 is FQNNGV. The DNA of the CDR3 is TGTGCCAGCAGCTCAACAGGGGTCCCCACTGAAGCTTTCTTT. Translating gives CASSSTGVPTEAFF.

The chain carries TRBV7-9 and TRBJ2-2; the D gene is possibly TRBD2 (5 bases). The CDR3 has 15 amino acids. Germline CDR1 SEHNR, CDR2 FQNEAQ (reference sequence). Trimming stripped 5 bases from V and 1 base from J, with 11 bases between. CDR3 in amino acids: CASSGLKGNTGELFF. The DNA of the CDR3 is TGTGCCAGCAGCGGACTTAAGGGGAACACCGGGGAGCTGTTTTTT.

J is TRBJ1-5 and V is TRBV12-3 or TRBV12-4, with TRBD1 matching 9 bases. CDR3 length equals 14 residues. The V segment lost 4 bases and the J segment 9 bases; nucleotides outside the gene matches: 7. CDR3: CASSWGTGSGPQHF. The DNA of the CDR3 is TGTGCCAGCAGTTGGGGGACAGGGTCCGGGCCCCAGCATTTT.

The chain is built from TRBV28 and TRBJ1-4, with D maybe TRBD1 (5 bases). The CDR3 extends over 15 amino acids. With 5 bases removed from V and 2 bases from J, the gap between germline ends came to 12 bases. The germline V gene has CDR1 MDHEN and CDR2 SYDVKM. As DNA, the CDR3 is TGTGCCAGCAGTGCCGGGGGGGAGACTAATGAAAAACTGTTTTTT. Translation: CASSAGGETNEKLFF.

The chain links TRBV28 to TRBJ1-1; TRBD1 matches 8 bases. V lost 5 bases to trimming and J lost 4 bases; unmatched junction nucleotides: 6. Germline CDR1 is MDHEN and CDR2 is SYDVKM. CDR3 size: 14 residues. Here the CDR3 reads CASSRTGLGTEAFF. CDR3 DNA sequence: TGTGCCAGCAGTCGGACAGGGTTGGGCACTGAAGCTTTCTTT. Full variable domain (remainder filled in from reference TRBV28 and TRBJ1-1): DVKVTQSSRYLVKRTGEKVFLECVQDMDHENMFWYRQDPGLGLRLIYFSYDVKMKEKGDIPEGYSVSREKKERFSLILESASTNQTSMYLCASSRTGLGTEAFFGQGTRLTVV.

This chain joins TRBV19 and TRBJ1-1, with D possibly matching TRBD1 (5 bases). The CDR3 has 17 amino acids. V was cut by 7 bases and J by 1 base, with 22 bases left in between. Germline CDR1 and CDR2: LNHDA and SQIVND (reference sequence). CDR3: CASTEDFREEENTEAFF. Written as DNA, the CDR3 is TGTGCCAGTACGGAGGACTTCAGGGAGGAGGAGAACACTGAAGCTTTCTTT.

The gene calls are TRBV10-3 and TRBJ1-5, with D uncertain. The CDR3 loop spans 14 amino acids. The ends were cut back, 0 bases at V and 3 bases at J, with 6 bases in the middle. Germline V gene lookup returns CDR1 ENHRY and CDR2 SYGVKD. The CDR3: CAISESMTNQPQHF. CDR3 sequence (DNA): TGTGCCATCAGTGAGTCGATGACCAATCAGCCCCAGCATTTT.

The chain combines TRBV6-5 with TRBJ2-7; D is unclear. CDR3 length: 13 residues. Looked up from germline, CDR1 is MNHEY and CDR2 is SVGAGI. The germline V and J ends were trimmed by 6 bases and 5 bases, with 14 bases remaining between them. The CDR3 bases are TGTGCCAGCAGCCGCGGTTTGTTGGACGAGCAGTACTTC. This gives the protein CASSRGLLDEQYF.

The chain links TRBV5-6 to TRBJ2-7, with 9 bases that match TRBD1. Germline values: CDR1 SGHDT, CDR2 YYEEEE. The CDR3 covers 13 residues. The V and J ends lost 3 bases and 4 bases, in that order; junction bases with no gene match: 2. The DNA for the CDR3 is TGTGCCAGCAGCTGGGACAGGGAATACGAGCAGTACTTC. It translates to CASSWDREYEQYF.